Below, 23 T cell receptor beta chains from the same sample are listed, as sequenced in a study of blood T cell repertoires in COVID-19. Measured with immunoSEQ multiplex PCR; TCRdb has only the in-frame clones, and not every one. The sample includes 95,000 to 150,000 clones, around 83% of them seen just once. Sequenced material: PBMCs or T cells enriched from blood (not recorded which). The receptors originated from a woman between 25 and 40 years old who had recovered from COVID-19.

The chain recombines TRBV7-8 with TRBJ2-7; D is perhaps TRBD1 (5 bases). The CDR3 is made up of 16 amino acids. The V end lost 5 bases, the J end lost 0 bases, and 17 bases lay between the germline ends. Germline CDR1 reads SGHVS; CDR2 reads FQNEAQ. CDR3 coding DNA: TGTGCCAGCAGCACTCCCAGACAGTCCAACTCCTACGAGCAGTACTTC. Its translation is CASSTPRQSNSYEQYF. Filled out from reference TRBV7-8 and TRBJ2-7, the complete variable domain reads GAGVSQSPRYKVAKRGQDVALRCDPISGHVSLFWYQQALGQGPEFLTYFQNEAQLDKSGLPSDRFFAERPEGSVSTLKIQRTQQEDSAVYLCASSTPRQSNSYEQYFGPGTRLTVT.

This clone was seen just once. This chain links TRBV6-2 or TRBV6-3 with TRBJ2-3; possible D gene TRBD2, 6 bases. CDR1 is MNHEY, CDR2 SVGEGT, per germline. The V end lost 2 bases, the J end lost 2 bases, and 17 bases lay between the germline ends. This CDR3 comprises 17 residues. CDR3: CASSYAEGTFTTDTQYF. CDR3 bases: TGTGCCAGCAGTTACGCAGAAGGGACTTTCACCACAGATACGCAGTATTTT.

The sample holds a few counts of this clone. The rearrangement links TRBV19 to TRBJ2-3; 12 bases fit TRBD2. This CDR3 is 16 amino acids long. V was pared by 3 bases and J by 4 bases, with 5 bases of the junction left unmatched. Germline CDR1 is LNHDA and CDR2 is SQIVND (reference sequence). CDR3 in DNA: TGTGCCAGTAGTATTAGACTAGCGGGAGTAGCAGATACGCAGTATTTT. Protein sequence: CASSIRLAGVADTQYF.

The chain has TRBV14 and TRBJ2-5, with D possibly TRBD1 on 5 matching bases. The CDR3 sequence is 17 residues long. The germline V gene has CDR1 SGHDN and CDR2 FVKESK. V lost 1 base and J 1 base, leaving 16 bases between the germline ends. CDR3 nucleotides: TGTGCCAGCAGCCAAGCTGTAAACAGGCGTTTCCAAGAGACCCAGTACTTC. Its protein is CASSQAVNRRFQETQYF.

This clone was counted a few times. The chain employs TRBV4-2 and TRBJ2-7; D ambiguous. V gave up 1 base and J gave up 2 bases, with 15 bases separating them. The germline V gene encodes CDR1 LGHNA and CDR2 YNFKEQ. The CDR3 is 16 amino acids. The CDR3 DNA reads TGTGCCAGCAGCCAAGTCGCGAGTGAGGTAACCTACGAGCAGTACTTC. The encoded protein is CASSQVASEVTYEQYF.

The chain has TRBV7-9 and TRBJ2-4; D gene uncertain. Germline V gives CDR1 SEHNR, CDR2 FQNEAQ (reference sequence). Trimming stripped 7 bases from V and 1 base from J, with 17 bases between. This CDR3 contains 16 residues. The CDR3, as DNA: TGTGCCAGCACCCCGCCCCAACTATTGGCCAAAAACATTCAGTACTTC. Translating gives CASTPPQLLAKNIQYF.

J is TRBJ2-2 and V is TRBV5-8, with TRBD2 matching 7 bases. In germline, CDR1 is SGHTS, CDR2 YDEGEE. The V gene end was trimmed by 2 bases and the J gene end by 1 base; junction bases not matched to a gene: 8. This CDR3 contains 17 residues. The CDR3 is CASSFLAEDLNTGELFF. CDR3 sequence (DNA): TGTGCCAGCAGCTTCCTAGCGGAAGATTTGAACACCGGGGAGCTGTTTTTT.

The V and J genes are TRBV27 and TRBJ1-6; 8 bases map to TRBD1. The germline gives CDR1 MNHEY, CDR2 SMNVEV (reference sequence). V dropped 7 bases and J dropped 9; count of bases not matched to a gene: 11. CDR3 length: 15 amino acids. CDR3 DNA sequence: TGTGCCAGCACCTCCGGACAGGGCATTGGTTCACCCCTCCACTTT. Amino acid sequence: CASTSGQGIGSPLHF.

This clone was seen a few times. This specimen includes other DNA sequences encoding the same CDR3. The genes are TRBV2 and TRBJ2-2, with 9 nucleotides matching TRBD2. This CDR3 comprises 16 residues. V gave up 11 bases and J gave up 7 bases; unmatched junction bases: 17. CDR1 and CDR2 from the germline V gene are SNHLY and FYNNEI. In DNA, the CDR3 is TGTGCCCGCCGGCGGGGGGGGACTAGTAGGAGCGGGGAGCTGTTTTTT. This sequence encodes CARRRGGTSRSGELFF.

This chain links TRBV18 with TRBJ2-7, with D maybe TRBD2 (6 bases). V was trimmed by 0 bases and J by 7 bases, leaving 19 bases between them. Germline V gene data show CDR1 as KGHSH and CDR2 as LQKENI. The CDR3 has 16 amino acids. The CDR3 here is CASSPPTGLIRTEQYF. CDR3 nucleotides: TGTGCCAGCTCACCACCAACGGGACTCATTCGGACTGAGCAGTACTTC. Combining the CDR3 with reference TRBV18 and TRBJ2-7 gives the whole variable domain NAGVMQNPRHLVRRRGQEARLRCSPMKGHSHVYWYRQLPEEGLKFMVYLQKENIIDESGMPKERFSAEFPKEGPSILRIQQVVRGDSAAYFCASSPPTGLIRTEQYFGPGTRLTVT.

This sequence joins TRBV5-4 and TRBJ1-4, with unresolved D. This CDR3 contains 15 residues. The germline V and J ends were trimmed by 1 base and 3 bases, with 10 bases remaining between them. The germline V gene has CDR1 SGHNT and CDR2 YYREEE (reference sequence). In DNA, the CDR3 is TGTGCCAGCAGCTTGAAAAAACAGTCTAATGAAAAACTGTTTTTT. Translation gives CASSLKKQSNEKLFF.

This clone occurred a few times. The chain couples TRBV14 to TRBJ2-1, with 10 bases lining up with TRBD2. With V trimmed by 0 bases and J by 0 bases, 23 bases remained unmatched. This CDR3 region has 24 residues. Germline values: CDR1 SGHDN, CDR2 FVKESK. The CDR3 coding sequence is TGTGCCAGCAGCCAAGATCGGAGGTTAGGAGCCGGGACTAGCGCCCCTCCCTCCTACAATGAGCAGTTCTTC. Translated, it gives CASSQDRRLGAGTSAPPSYNEQFF.

This clone was observed a few times. This chain uses TRBV18 with TRBJ1-6; TRBD1 is a possible D gene (5 bases). Germline V gene lookup returns CDR1 KGHSH and CDR2 LQKENI. Trimming cost V 5 bases and J 10 bases, with 18 bases left between them. The CDR3 length is 15 residues. CDR3 protein: CASSAKTDPRSPLHF. CDR3 sequence (DNA): TGTGCCAGCTCAGCTAAGACAGACCCACGGTCACCCCTCCACTTT. Supplemented by reference TRBV18 and TRBJ1-6, the full variable domain reads NAGVMQNPRHLVRRRGQEARLRCSPMKGHSHVYWYRQLPEEGLKFMVYLQKENIIDESGMPKERFSAEFPKEGPSILRIQQVVRGDSAAYFCASSAKTDPRSPLHFGNGTRLTVT.

The J gene is TRBJ2-1, the V gene TRBV13; D may be TRBD1 (6 bases). CDR3 size: 12 residues. The V gene lost 5 bases and the J gene lost 6 bases, with 8 bases spanning the gap. Germline CDR1 is PRHDT and CDR2 is FYEKMQ (reference sequence). CDR3 DNA sequence: TGTGCCAGCAGCGGCAGGGGCAATGAGCAGTTCTTC. It specifies CASSGRGNEQFF.

The V gene is TRBV30, the J gene TRBJ2-7; 8 nucleotides match TRBD1. Germline V CDR1 and CDR2: GTSNPN, SVGIG (reference sequence). J gave up 11 bases and V 5 bases, and 5 bases lay outside the gene matches. The CDR3 extends over 10 amino acids. The CDR3 region is CAWEGDRKYF. The CDR3 DNA follows: TGTGCCTGGGAGGGGGACAGGAAGTACTTC.

The chain has TRBV3-1 (or the pseudogene TRBV3-2) and TRBJ2-7; maybe TRBD1 (6 bases). CDR3 length: 14 amino acids. The V gene's germline CDR1 is LGHDT and CDR2 YNNKEL (reference sequence). Between the trimmed V and J ends, which lost 2 bases and 0 bases, there was a span of 8 bases. The chain's CDR3 is CASSQRDNSYEQYF. CDR3 coding DNA: TGTGCCAGCAGCCAACGGGACAACTCCTACGAGCAGTACTTC.

The chain uses TRBV7-9 and TRBJ2-7; 8 bases line up with TRBD2. Germline V CDR1 and CDR2: SEHNR, FQNEAQ (reference sequence). The junction had 5 bases not matched to a gene; V was cut back by 1 base and J by 6 bases. The CDR3 length is 14 residues. CDR3 in DNA: TGTGCCAGCAGCTTAGGTAGCGGGACGGGCGAGCAGTACTTC. It codes for CASSLGSGTGEQYF.

The rearrangement joins TRBV7-2 to TRBJ1-2; a weak D match, TRBD1 (5 bases). This CDR3 comprises 14 residues. Germline V gene lookup returns CDR1 SGHTA and CDR2 FQGNSA. Between the trimmed V and J ends, which lost 3 bases and 8 bases, there was a span of 16 bases. CDR3 in DNA: TGTGCCAGCAGCTTGTACAGGTCGGAGAAGGGCTACACCTTC. This codes for CASSLYRSEKGYTF.

The chain uses TRBV7-2 and TRBJ2-7; no clear D. Germline assignment: CDR1 SGHTA and CDR2 FQGNSA. The CDR3 is made up of 12 amino acids. V lost 2 bases to trimming and J lost 4 bases, with 6 bases between them. This CDR3 is CASSLRGYEQYF. The DNA for the CDR3 is TGTGCCAGCAGCTTACGCGGTTACGAGCAGTACTTC.

The chain joins TRBV18 to TRBJ1-1; D gene uncertain. The germline V gene encodes CDR1 KGHSH and CDR2 LQKENI. The ends were cut back, 5 bases at V and 1 base at J, with 8 bases in the middle. This CDR3 contains 13 residues. The CDR3 here is CASSFGENTEAFF. CDR3 DNA sequence: TGTGCCAGCTCATTCGGAGAGAACACTGAAGCTTTCTTT.

V and J are TRBV2 and TRBJ1-6; D is perhaps TRBD1 (5 bases). Germline CDR1 is SNHLY and CDR2 is FYNNEI. The ends were cut back, 7 bases at V and 5 bases at J, with 12 bases in the middle. The CDR3 loop spans 14 amino acids. The DNA of the CDR3 is TGTGCCAGCAAGAAAGGACACCATAATTCACCCCTCCACTTT. Translating gives CASKKGHHNSPLHF.

This clone was found once. The genes are TRBV6-5 and TRBJ1-1; no clear D. The CDR3 is made up of 14 amino acids. V dropped 8 bases and J dropped 2 bases, with 15 bases sitting between them. Germline CDR1 MNHEY, CDR2 SVGAGI. The CDR3 is CASGRDGVNTEAFF. The CDR3 nucleotides read TGTGCCAGCGGCCGCGACGGGGTTAACACTGAAGCTTTCTTT.

In nucleotides, the CDR3 is TGTGCCAGCAGTAAAAAGCACTCTGGAAACACCATATATTTT. It specifies CASSKKHSGNTIYF. This chain uses TRBV28 with TRBJ1-3; the D is unclear. Per the germline V gene, CDR1 is MDHEN and CDR2 is SYDVKM. Trimming took off 5 bases at V and 0 bases at J, with 8 bases between the two ends. The CDR3 covers 14 residues.